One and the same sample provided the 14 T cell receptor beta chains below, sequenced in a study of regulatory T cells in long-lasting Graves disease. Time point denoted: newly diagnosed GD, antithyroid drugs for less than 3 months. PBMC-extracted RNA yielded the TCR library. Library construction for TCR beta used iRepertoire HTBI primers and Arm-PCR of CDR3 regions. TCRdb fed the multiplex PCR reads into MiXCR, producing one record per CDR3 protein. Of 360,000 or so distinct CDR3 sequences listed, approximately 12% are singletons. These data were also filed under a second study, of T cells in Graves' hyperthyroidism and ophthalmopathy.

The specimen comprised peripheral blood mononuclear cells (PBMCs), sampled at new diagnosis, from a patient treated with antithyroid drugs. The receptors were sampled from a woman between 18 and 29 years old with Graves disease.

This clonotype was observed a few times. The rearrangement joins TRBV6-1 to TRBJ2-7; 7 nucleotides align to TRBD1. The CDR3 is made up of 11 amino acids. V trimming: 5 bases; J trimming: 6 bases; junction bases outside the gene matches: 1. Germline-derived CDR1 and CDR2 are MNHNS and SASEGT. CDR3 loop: CASSHRGEQYF. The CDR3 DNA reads TGTGCCAGCAGTCACAGGGGCGAGCAGTACTTC.

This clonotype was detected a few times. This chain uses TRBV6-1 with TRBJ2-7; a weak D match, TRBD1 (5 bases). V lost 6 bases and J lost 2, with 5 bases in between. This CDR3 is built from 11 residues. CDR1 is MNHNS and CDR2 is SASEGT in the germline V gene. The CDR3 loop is CASRDTYEQYF. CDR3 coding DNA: TGTGCCAGCAGGGACACCTACGAGCAGTACTTC.

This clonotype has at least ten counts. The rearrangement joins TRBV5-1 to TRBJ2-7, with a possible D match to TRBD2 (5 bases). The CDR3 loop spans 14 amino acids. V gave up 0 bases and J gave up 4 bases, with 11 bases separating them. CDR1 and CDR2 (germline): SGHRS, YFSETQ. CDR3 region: CASSLARQRYEQYF. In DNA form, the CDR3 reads TGCGCCAGCAGCTTGGCCCGTCAGCGGTACGAGCAGTACTTC.

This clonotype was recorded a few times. The CDR3 reads CATSSTPGTSGADTQYF. CDR3 DNA sequence: TGTGCCACCAGCAGCACGCCCGGGACCTCCGGGGCAGATACGCAGTATTTT. J is TRBJ2-3 and V is TRBV15; TRBD1 or TRBD2 may be the D gene (5 bases each). The V gene lost 3 bases and the J gene lost 4 bases, with 20 bases spanning the gap. This CDR3 is built from 17 residues. Germline CDR1 LNHNV, CDR2 YYDKDF (reference sequence).

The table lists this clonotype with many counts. The CDR3 DNA reads as TGTGCCAGCAGTCCTAGCGGACCGAGCTCCTACGAGCAGTACTTC. Residues: CASSPSGPSSYEQYF. The genes are TRBV11-2 and TRBJ2-7; 7 positions agree with TRBD2. CDR1 and CDR2 (germline): SGHAT, FQNNGV. V lost 6 bases and J lost 0; bases outside the gene matches: 8. The CDR3 runs to 15 residues.

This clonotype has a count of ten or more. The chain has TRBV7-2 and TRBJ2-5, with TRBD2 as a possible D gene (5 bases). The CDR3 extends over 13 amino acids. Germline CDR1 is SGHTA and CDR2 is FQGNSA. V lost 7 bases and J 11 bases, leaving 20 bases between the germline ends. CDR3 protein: CASTPIGGESQYF. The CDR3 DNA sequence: TGTGCCAGCACCCCGATAGGTGGGGAGTCTCAGTACTTC.

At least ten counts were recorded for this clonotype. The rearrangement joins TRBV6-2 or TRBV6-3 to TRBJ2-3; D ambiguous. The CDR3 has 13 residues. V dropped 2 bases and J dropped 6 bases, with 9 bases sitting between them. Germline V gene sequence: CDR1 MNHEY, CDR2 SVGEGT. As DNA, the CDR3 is TGTGCCAGCAGTTACGGCTTTGGGGATACGCAGTATTTT. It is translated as CASSYGFGDTQYF.

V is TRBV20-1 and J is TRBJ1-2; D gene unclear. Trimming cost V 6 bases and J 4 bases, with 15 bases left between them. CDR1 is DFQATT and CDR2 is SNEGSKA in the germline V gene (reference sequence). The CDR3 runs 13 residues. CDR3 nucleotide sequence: TGCAGTGCCCCGCCGGCGGATTCCTATGGCTACACCTTC. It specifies CSAPPADSYGYTF.

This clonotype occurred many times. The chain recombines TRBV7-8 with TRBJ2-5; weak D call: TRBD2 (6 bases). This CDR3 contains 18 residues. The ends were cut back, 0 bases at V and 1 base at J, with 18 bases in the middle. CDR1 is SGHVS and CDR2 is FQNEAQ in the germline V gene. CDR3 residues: CASSLALQYVGGQETQYF. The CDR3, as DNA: TGTGCCAGCAGCTTAGCGCTCCAGTATGTGGGGGGCCAAGAGACCCAGTACTTC.

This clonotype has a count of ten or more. The CDR3 region has the DNA TGTGCCACCAGTGACTCGAGTAGCGGGGTCACAGATACGCAGTATTTT. Translating gives CATSDSSSGVTDTQYF. The chain uses TRBV24-1 and TRBJ2-3; 8 nucleotides align to TRBD2. The CDR3 runs to 16 residues. Germline values: CDR1 KGHDR, CDR2 SFDVKD. V lost 4 bases, J lost 2 bases, and 7 bases stayed unmatched.

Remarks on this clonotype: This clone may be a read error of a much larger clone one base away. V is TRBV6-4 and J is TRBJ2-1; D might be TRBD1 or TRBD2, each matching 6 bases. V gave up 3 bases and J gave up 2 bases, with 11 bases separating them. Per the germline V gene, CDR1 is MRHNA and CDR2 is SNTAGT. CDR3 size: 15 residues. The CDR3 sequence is CASSEGAGPYNEQFF. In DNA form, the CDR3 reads TGTGCCAGCAGTGAGGGGGCGGGACCCTACAATGAGCAGTTCTTC.

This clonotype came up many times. CDR3: CSARRRLGGTPLNNEQFF. The CDR3 DNA follows: TGCAGTGCTAGAAGGAGGTTAGGCGGCACTCCCCTAAACAATGAGCAGTTCTTC. This chain connects TRBV20-1 to TRBJ2-1; a possible D gene is TRBD2 (5 bases). Trimming shortened V by 2 bases and J by 5 bases, and 25 bases separated the two germline ends. Germline lookup yields CDR1 DFQATT and CDR2 SNEGSKA (reference sequence). This CDR3 has 18 amino acids.

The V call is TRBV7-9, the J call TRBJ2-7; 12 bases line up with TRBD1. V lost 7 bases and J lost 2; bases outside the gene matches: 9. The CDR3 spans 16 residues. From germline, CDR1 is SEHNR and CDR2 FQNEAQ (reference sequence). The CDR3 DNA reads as TGTGCCAGCATCGAGAGTGGGACAGGGGGCACCTACGAGCAGTACTTC. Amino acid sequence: CASIESGTGGTYEQYF.

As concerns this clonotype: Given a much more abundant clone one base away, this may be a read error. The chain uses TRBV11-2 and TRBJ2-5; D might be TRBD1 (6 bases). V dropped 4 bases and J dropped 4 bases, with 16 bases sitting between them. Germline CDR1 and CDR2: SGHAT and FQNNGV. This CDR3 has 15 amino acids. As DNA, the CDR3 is TGTGCCAGCAGCTCCCCTCAGGGGATCGGAGAGACCCAGTACTTC. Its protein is CASSSPQGIGETQYF.